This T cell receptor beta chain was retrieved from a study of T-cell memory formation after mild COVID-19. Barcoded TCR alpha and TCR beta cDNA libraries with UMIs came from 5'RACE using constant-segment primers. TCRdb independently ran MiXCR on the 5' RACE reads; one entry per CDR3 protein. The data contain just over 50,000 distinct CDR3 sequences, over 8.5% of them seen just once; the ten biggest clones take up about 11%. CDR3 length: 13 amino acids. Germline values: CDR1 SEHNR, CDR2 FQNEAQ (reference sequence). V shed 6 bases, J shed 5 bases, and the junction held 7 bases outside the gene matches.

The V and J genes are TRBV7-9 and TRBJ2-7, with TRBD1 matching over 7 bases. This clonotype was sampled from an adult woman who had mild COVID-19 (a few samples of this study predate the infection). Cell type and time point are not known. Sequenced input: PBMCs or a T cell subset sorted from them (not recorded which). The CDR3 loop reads CASRHTGENEQYF. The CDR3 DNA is TGTGCCAGCAGACACACAGGGGAAAACGAGCAGTACTTC.